This T cell receptor (beta chain) was recorded in a study of cytomegalovirus exposure and HLA in healthy donors. Study summary: In terms of ancestry, the Caucasian-associated cluster contained around four fifths of the 350 to 450 genotyped donors. Study-level results: What a later analysis reportedly showed was that an Asian-associated ancestry cluster had fewer N-insertions than the roughly 670-donor mean. As was reported, the classifier diagnosed cytomegalovirus status with high specificity and sensitivity. According to the study, around 160 TCR beta chains were cytomegalovirus-associated.

Of note for this clone: Its specificity is not known.

The PCR was carried out with 60 Vbeta primers and 13 Jbeta primers. Sequencing used immunoSEQ multiplex PCR; TCRdb keeps in-frame clones, though not all of them. The sample has about 93,000 clones; around 80% are singletons. Germline V CDR1 and CDR2: SGHVS, FQNEAQ. The CDR3 loop spans 12 amino acids. The V gene lost 3 bases and the J gene lost 6 bases, with 6 bases spanning the gap. V gene TRBV7-8 combines with J gene TRBJ2-4; D possibly corresponds to TRBD2 (5 bases). Sequencing was carried out using PBMCs. This TCR was recovered from a man aged 25-40 years in good health and CMV-seronegative. This chain's CDR3 is CASSFSGNIQYF. In DNA, the CDR3 is TGTGCCAGCAGCTTCAGCGGAAACATTCAGTACTTC.